Below, 20 T cell receptor beta chains from the same sample are listed, as sequenced in a study of CD8 T cells in Susac syndrome. Roughly 0.45 to 1 ug RNA was reverse transcribed with random hexamers. Via MiXCR, TCRdb re-called the immunoSEQ multiplex PCR reads, giving one row per CDR3 protein. The table includes fewer than 200,000 distinct CDR3 sequences, under 95% detected once. The sequenced sample was CD4+ T cells from PBMCs. The receptor set was obtained from a human donor with Susac syndrome.

J is TRBJ2-7 and V is TRBV3-1; the D is unclear. The CDR3 spans 15 residues. Germline-derived CDR1 and CDR2 are LGHDT and YNNKEL (reference sequence). V was clipped by 1 base and J by 2 bases, with 12 bases between them. The CDR3 reads CASSQAFGITYEQYF. In nucleotides, the CDR3 is TGTGCCAGCAGCCAAGCTTTTGGCATTACCTACGAGCAGTACTTC.

The chain is built from TRBV6-2 or TRBV6-3 and TRBJ2-4, with D possibly being TRBD1 (6 bases). CDR1 and CDR2 (germline): MNHEY, SVGEGT. The CDR3 runs 13 residues. Trimming left V 6 bases short and J 7 bases short, with 13 bases between. The CDR3 region is CASSRSGDNIQYF. Here the CDR3 DNA reads TGTGCCAGCAGCAGATCAGGGGACAACATTCAGTACTTC.

The V call is TRBV12-3 or TRBV12-4, the J call TRBJ1-1; no firm D call. V lost 2 bases and J 4 bases, leaving 5 bases between the germline ends. The CDR3 covers 12 residues. CDR3 DNA sequence: TGTGCCAGCAGTTTACACGGCACTGAAGCTTTCTTT. Its protein product is CASSLHGTEAFF.

This rearrangement joins TRBV5-1 to TRBJ1-4; 7 positions agree with TRBD1. Trimming removed 4 bases from V and 7 bases from J; junction bases left unmatched: 13. Germline loops: CDR1 SGHRS, CDR2 YFSETQ. The CDR3 runs 16 residues. The CDR3 coding sequence is TGCGCCAGCAGCGAACGGCCAGGGGGAGGGATTGAAAAACTGTTTTTT. It encodes CASSERPGGGIEKLFF.

This clonotype was seen once. The chain recombines TRBV20-1 with TRBJ1-3, with a weak D call TRBD1 (5 bases). CDR1 and CDR2 from the germline V gene are DFQATT and SNEGSKA (reference sequence). Trimming removed 7 bases at V and 0 bases at J, with 10 bases between. The CDR3 is 13 amino acids. The DNA for the CDR3 is TGCAGTGGGACACAAAACTCTGGAAACACCATATATTTT. It is translated as CSGTQNSGNTIYF.

The rearrangement links TRBV7-2 to TRBJ2-7, with D maybe TRBD2 (6 bases). Trimming shortened V by 4 bases and J by 3 bases, and 13 bases separated the two germline ends. This CDR3 is 14 amino acids long. Germline values: CDR1 SGHTA, CDR2 FQGNSA. The CDR3 DNA reads as TGTGCCAGCAGCTCCCGTCAGGGACTCTACGAGCAGTACTTC. It is translated as CASSSRQGLYEQYF. Using reference TRBV7-2 and TRBJ2-7 for the parts outside the CDR3, the full variable domain is GAGVSQSPSNKVTEKGKDVELRCDPISGHTALYWYRQSLGQGLEFLIYFQGNSAPDKSGLPSDRFSAERTGGSVSTLTIQRTQQEDSAVYLCASSSRQGLYEQYFGPGTRLTVT.

The V gene is TRBV29-1, the J gene TRBJ2-7; D tentatively reads TRBD1 or TRBD2 (5 bases each). Trimming stripped 5 bases from V and 4 bases from J, with 18 bases between. This CDR3 is built from 14 residues. In germline, CDR1 is SQVTM, CDR2 ANQGSEA. CDR3 sequence reads: CSVRTGTVGYEQYF. CDR3 DNA: TGCAGCGTTAGAACCGGGACCGTGGGGTACGAGCAGTACTTC.

CDR3 bases: TGTGCCAGCAGTCTCCAATCCGGGGAAGAGACCCAGTACTTC. Its protein product is CASSLQSGEETQYF. V and J are TRBV12-3 or TRBV12-4 and TRBJ2-5; a weak D match, TRBD2 (5 bases). Trimming removed 5 bases from V and 3 bases from J, with 13 bases in between. This CDR3 spans 14 amino acids.

J is TRBJ2-3 and V is TRBV20-1, with 10 bases lining up with TRBD2. The CDR3 loop spans 14 amino acids. The V gene end was trimmed by 3 bases and the J gene end by 6 bases; junction bases not matched to a gene: 6. CDR1 DFQATT and CDR2 SNEGSKA come from the germline V gene (reference sequence). The CDR3 coding sequence is TGCAGTGCTAGGAATAGCGGGGGGATGGATACGCAGTATTTT. It is translated as CSARNSGGMDTQYF.

This clonotype has just one count. The chain couples TRBV5-6 to TRBJ1-4; 8 bases match TRBD1. The V and J ends lost 4 bases and 7 bases, in that order; junction bases with no gene match: 3. Germline V lookup: CDR1 SGHDT, CDR2 YYEEEE. This CDR3 contains 13 residues. The CDR3, as DNA: TGTGCCAGCAGCATACAGGGGGGTGAAAAACTGTTTTTT. Amino acid sequence: CASSIQGGEKLFF.

The chain combines TRBV12-3 or TRBV12-4 with TRBJ1-4; no reliable D call. CDR3 size: 13 residues. V gave up 6 bases and J gave up 14 bases, with 19 bases separating them. The CDR3 coding sequence is TGTGCCAGCAGAGGCACCCGGAACCGCGACCTGTTTTTT. Protein sequence: CASRGTRNRDLFF.

The chain joins TRBV20-1 to TRBJ2-7; unclear D gene. The V gene's germline CDR1 is DFQATT and CDR2 SNEGSKA (reference sequence). Trimming removed 0 bases at V and 11 bases at J, with 17 bases between. CDR3 length: 13 residues. The CDR3 loop reads CSARDNVASAEYF. The CDR3 region has the DNA TGCAGTGCTAGAGATAACGTGGCTTCTGCAGAGTACTTC.

V usage is TRBV5-1 and J usage is TRBJ2-2; D is uncertain. This CDR3 has 15 amino acids. V shed 4 bases and J shed 8 bases, with 18 bases lying between them. Germline CDR1 SGHRS, CDR2 YFSETQ. Written as DNA, the CDR3 is TGCGCCAGCAGCCGGACCGGTAATCTTGGAGGGGAGCTGTTTTTT. This gives the protein CASSRTGNLGGELFF.

The V call is TRBV20-1, the J call TRBJ2-3, with 7 bases lining up with TRBD2. CDR1 DFQATT and CDR2 SNEGSKA come from the germline V gene (reference sequence). J was trimmed by 6 bases and V by 4 bases; bases with no gene match: 10. CDR3 length: 14 residues. The CDR3 nucleotides read TGCAGTGCTATCCGACTAGCCCACCGGGATACGCAGTATTTT. Protein: CSAIRLAHRDTQYF.

The gene calls are TRBV15 and TRBJ2-3; the match to TRBD1 covers 10 bases. CDR3 length equals 21 residues. With V trimmed by 0 bases and J by 2 bases, 17 bases remained unmatched. The germline V gene has CDR1 LNHNV and CDR2 YYDKDF (reference sequence). Here the CDR3 DNA reads TGTGCCACCAGCAGAGATGAAATTAGAATTGCGGGACAGGGGACCACAGATACGCAGTATTTT. It specifies CATSRDEIRIAGQGTTDTQYF. Variable domain in full (rest from reference TRBV15 and TRBJ2-3): DAMVIQNPRYQVTQFGKPVTLSCSQTLNHNVMYWYQQKSSQAPKLLFHYYDKDFNNEADTPDNFQSRRPNTSFCFLDIRSPGLGDTAMYLCATSRDEIRIAGQGTTDTQYFGPGTRLTVL.

The J gene is TRBJ1-4, the V gene TRBV20-1; perhaps TRBD1 as D (5 bases). Trimming left V 1 base short and J 14 bases short, with 17 bases between. This CDR3 spans 13 amino acids. Germline V gives CDR1 DFQATT, CDR2 SNEGSKA (reference sequence). CDR3 amino acids: CSARVPREGKLFF. For the CDR3, the DNA is TGCAGTGCTAGAGTCCCACGCGAGGGGAAGCTGTTTTTT.

J is TRBJ2-3 and V is TRBV9; 12 positions agree with TRBD2. The J segment lost 3 bases and the V segment lost 7 bases, leaving 6 bases of the junction unmatched. The CDR3 runs to 15 residues. Germline CDR1 and CDR2: SGDLS and YYNGEE. The chain's CDR3 is CASGRTSGATDTQYF. The DNA of the CDR3 is TGTGCCAGCGGCCGGACTAGCGGGGCAACAGATACGCAGTATTTT. Variable domain in full (rest from reference TRBV9 and TRBJ2-3): DSGVTQTPKHLITATGQRVTLRCSPRSGDLSVYWYQQSLDQGLQFLIQYYNGEERAKGNILERFSAQQFPDLHSELNLSSLELGDSALYFCASGRTSGATDTQYFGPGTRLTVL.

V usage is TRBV20-1 and J usage is TRBJ1-6; perhaps TRBD1 as D (6 bases). Germline assignment: CDR1 DFQATT and CDR2 SNEGSKA (reference sequence). The length of the CDR3 is 15 residues. V was cut by 0 bases and J by 8 bases, with 14 bases left in between. CDR3 loop: CSARDLGQIYSPLHF. DNA of the CDR3: TGCAGTGCTAGAGATCTGGGACAAATATATTCACCCCTCCACTTT.

This clonotype was seen once. The genes are TRBV3-1 and TRBJ1-6, with 9 bases that match TRBD1. V trimming: 4 bases; J trimming: 10 bases; junction bases outside the gene matches: 11. Germline V lookup: CDR1 LGHDT, CDR2 YNNKEL (reference sequence). The CDR3 has 16 amino acids. The CDR3 DNA reads TGTGCCAGCAGCCCGACCCGGGGACAGGGACACTCACCCCTCCACTTT. It codes for CASSPTRGQGHSPLHF.

The chain combines TRBV5-1 with TRBJ1-6, with 11 bases fitting TRBD1. With 3 bases clipped from V and 9 bases from J, the junction kept 11 bases outside the gene matches. CDR3 length equals 17 residues. In germline, CDR1 is SGHRS, CDR2 YFSETQ. This CDR3 is CASSSTGQGGPSSPLHF. The DNA of the CDR3 is TGCGCCAGCAGCTCGACGGGACAGGGGGGTCCGAGTTCACCCCTCCACTTT.